These 22 T cell receptor beta chains came from one sample sequenced in a study of vaccination and CD4 T cells after COVID-19. Treatment here: roughly ten-day PBMC culture with coronavirus spike peptide pools or control peptides (ViraFEST assay). Their antigen targets remain unknown. Scientists ran DNA taken from cultured CD4+ T cells through the Oncomine TCR Beta short-read assay for sequencing. TCRdb independently ran MiXCR on the PCR reads; one entry per CDR3 protein. Among fewer than 12,000 distinct CDR3 sequences, roughly 67% were seen once, and the ten largest hold 34%. The sequenced material came from CD4+ T cells from blood, cultured in vitro. These receptors came from a human donor who had recovered from COVID-19.

The rearrangement uses TRBV7-9 and TRBJ1-1; TRBD1 matches at 7 bases. Germline V gene sequence: CDR1 SEHNR, CDR2 FQNEAQ (reference sequence). The CDR3 extends over 12 amino acids. Unmatched junction bases numbered 4, after V lost 5 bases and J lost 7 bases. The CDR3 protein is CASSAGGNEAFF. CDR3 in DNA: TGTGCCAGCAGCGCAGGGGGGAATGAAGCTTTCTTT. Full variable domain (rest looked up from reference TRBV7-9 and TRBJ1-1): DTGVSQNPRHKITKRGQNVTFRCDPISEHNRLYWYRQTLGQGPEFLTYFQNEAQLEKSRLLSDRFSAERPKGSFSTLEIQRTEQGDSAMYLCASSAGGNEAFFGQGTRLTVV.

A few counts support this clonotype. The chain links TRBV19 to TRBJ1-2, with 8 positions matching TRBD1. Per germline, CDR1 LNHDA and CDR2 SQIVND (reference sequence). The CDR3 contains 14 residues. V lost 4 bases and J lost 5; bases outside the gene matches: 6. The CDR3 loop is CASSTRQGRYGYTF. The CDR3 nucleotides are TGTGCCAGTAGTACCCGACAGGGGCGATATGGCTACACCTTC.

J is TRBJ2-1 and V is TRBV11-1; possible D gene TRBD2, 5 bases. Between the trimmed V and J ends, which lost 1 base and 0 bases, there was a span of 10 bases. CDR1 is SGHAT, CDR2 FQDESV, per germline (reference sequence). CDR3 size: 16 residues. The CDR3, as DNA: TGTGCCAGCAGCTTAGAAGGGAGTTACTCCTACAATGAGCAGTTCTTC. It is translated as CASSLEGSYSYNEQFF. Full variable domain (remainder filled in from reference TRBV11-1 and TRBJ2-1): EAEVAQSPRYKITEKSQAVAFWCDPISGHATLYWYRQILGQGPELLVQFQDESVVDDSQLPKDRFSAERLKGVDSTLKIQPAELGDSAMYLCASSLEGSYSYNEQFFGPGTRLTVL.

The chain is built from TRBV7-2 and TRBJ2-7; D gene unclear. This CDR3 contains 15 residues. CDR1 is SGHTA and CDR2 is FQGNSA in the germline V gene. Trimming shortened V by 2 bases and J by 3 bases, and 14 bases separated the two germline ends. CDR3 DNA: TGTGCCAGCAGCTTACAGAGTACAACGCGCTACGAGCAGTACTTC. Its protein product is CASSLQSTTRYEQYF.

This chain links TRBV20-1 with TRBJ1-5; TRBD1 is a possible D gene (5 bases). Deletions cut 6 bases from V and 3 bases from J, with 18 bases between. The CDR3 totals 15 residues. Germline-derived CDR1 and CDR2 are DFQATT and SNEGSKA (reference sequence). This chain's CDR3 is CSALREGVLNQPQHF. CDR3 nucleotides: TGCAGTGCCCTCCGGGAAGGGGTTCTCAATCAGCCCCAGCATTTT.

This sequence joins TRBV6-5 and TRBJ2-1; 8 bases are shared with TRBD2. Unmatched junction bases numbered 6, after V lost 0 bases and J lost 8 bases. The CDR3 is 15 amino acids. Germline loops: CDR1 MNHEY, CDR2 SVGAGI. Written as DNA, the CDR3 is TGTGCCAGCAGTTACTCGATCAGCGGGAGCGATGAGCAGTTCTTC. It is translated as CASSYSISGSDEQFF.

The V and J genes are TRBV20-1 and TRBJ1-2; D is undetermined. Germline-derived CDR1 and CDR2 are DFQATT and SNEGSKA (reference sequence). The CDR3 has 14 residues. The V and J ends lost 3 bases and 0 bases respectively, with 11 bases between them. CDR3 sequence (DNA): TGCAGTGCTAGTTCGCCGGAACCTAACTATGGCTACACCTTC. Its protein product is CSASSPEPNYGYTF.

In this sample, this clonotype turned up a few times. This chain links TRBV6-1 with TRBJ1-5, with no clear D. V was clipped by 1 base and J by 5 bases, with 9 bases between them. Germline V lookup: CDR1 MNHNS, CDR2 SASEGT. The CDR3 contains 14 residues. The chain's CDR3 is CASSEEWGDQPQHF. The CDR3 coding sequence is TGTGCCAGCAGTGAAGAGTGGGGAGATCAGCCCCAGCATTTT.

V gene TRBV7-2 combines with J gene TRBJ2-3; D is unclear. The CDR3 consists of 14 residues. The germline CDR1 and CDR2 sequences are SGHTA and FQGNSA. V gave up 5 bases and J gave up 4 bases, with 13 bases separating them. The CDR3 coding sequence is TGTGCCAGCAGCCCACTCCCTTTAGCAGATACGCAGTATTTT. Amino acids: CASSPLPLADTQYF.

In this sample, this clonotype turned up a few times. The chain recombines TRBV28 with TRBJ1-5; D remains ambiguous. The CDR3 has 14 residues. The germline CDR1 and CDR2 sequences are MDHEN and SYDVKM. V was cut by 7 bases and J by 2 bases, with 12 bases left in between. In DNA form, the CDR3 reads TGTGCCAGCAAAGAGGGTTCCGGCAATCAGCCCCAGCATTTT. It is translated as CASKEGSGNQPQHF. Combining the CDR3 with reference TRBV28 and TRBJ1-5 gives the whole variable domain DVKVTQSSRYLVKRTGEKVFLECVQDMDHENMFWYRQDPGLGLRLIYFSYDVKMKEKGDIPEGYSVSREKKERFSLILESASTNQTSMYLCASKEGSGNQPQHFGDGTRLSIL.

This clonotype was counted a single time. The chain couples TRBV18 to TRBJ2-3; possibly TRBD1 for D (6 bases). There are 14 residues in the CDR3. Germline CDR1 and CDR2: KGHSH and LQKENI. Trimming took off 3 bases at V and 2 bases at J, with 9 bases between the two ends. CDR3 region: CASSPWTDTDTQYF. In nucleotides, the CDR3 is TGTGCCAGCTCACCCTGGACAGACACAGATACGCAGTATTTT.

This chain links TRBV28 with TRBJ2-5; D gene ambiguous. The CDR3 consists of 16 residues. Trimming removed 0 bases from V and 4 bases from J, with 15 bases in between. Germline-derived CDR1 and CDR2 are MDHEN and SYDVKM. The CDR3, as DNA: TGTGCCAGCAGTTTATGGCAGAAAGGAGCAGGAGAGACCCAGTACTTC. It codes for CASSLWQKGAGETQYF.

This clonotype was seen only once. The rearrangement links TRBV6-1 to TRBJ1-3; no definite D call. From germline, CDR1 is MNHNS and CDR2 SASEGT. Trimming took off 6 bases at V and 4 bases at J, with 13 bases between the two ends. This CDR3 comprises 14 residues. The CDR3 protein is CASRRPAEGNTIYF. The CDR3 bases are TGTGCCAGCAGAAGGCCGGCCGAAGGAAACACCATATATTTT.

The chain carries TRBV7-2 and TRBJ1-4, with D possibly matching TRBD1 (5 bases). Trimming took off 5 bases at V and 5 bases at J, with 12 bases between the two ends. The CDR3 totals 14 residues. Germline CDR1 SGHTA, CDR2 FQGNSA. The CDR3 DNA is TGTGCCAGCAGCCCCCAGGGACTGAATGAAAAACTGTTTTTT. Encoded protein: CASSPQGLNEKLFF.

This clonotype was seen only a few times. This sequence joins TRBV19 and TRBJ1-1; D call uncertain. Looked up from germline, CDR1 is LNHDA and CDR2 is SQIVND (reference sequence). The CDR3 covers 15 residues. Trimming took off 5 bases at V and 1 base at J, with 14 bases between the two ends. The CDR3 nucleotides read TGTGCCAGTAGTGCCCGTATCAAGGAGAACACTGAAGCTTTCTTT. It yields the protein CASSARIKENTEAFF.

The chain uses TRBV21-1 and TRBJ1-1; the table names TRBD1, a call not compared with the DNA. TRBV21-1 is a known pseudogene. The CDR3 spans 15 residues. The CDR3 protein is CASRPGTGENTEAFF. CDR3 sequence (DNA): TGTGCCAGCAGGCCCGGGACAGGAGAGAACACTGAAGCTTTCTTT.

The rearrangement uses TRBV10-3 and TRBJ1-3; a possible D gene is TRBD1 (6 bases). The ends were cut back, 9 bases at V and 0 bases at J, with 15 bases in the middle. Germline V gene sequence: CDR1 ENHRY, CDR2 SYGVKD. CDR3 length equals 15 residues. CDR3 amino acids: CAIRDTGGSGNTIYF. In nucleotides, the CDR3 is TGTGCCATACGGGACACCGGGGGCTCTGGAAACACCATATATTTT.

J is TRBJ1-5 and V is TRBV10-3; D is unclear. Germline V gene sequence: CDR1 ENHRY, CDR2 SYGVKD. V lost 6 bases, J lost 4 bases, and 7 bases lay in between. The CDR3 contains 12 residues. CDR3 residues: CAIRADNQPQHF. The CDR3 DNA sequence: TGTGCCATCAGAGCAGATAATCAGCCCCAGCATTTT.

CDR3 amino acids: CSASRLGSGGLSTDTQYF. CDR3 bases: TGCAGTGCTAGCCGGCTGGGAAGCGGGGGGCTCTCCACAGATACGCAGTATTTT. The chain uses TRBV20-1 and TRBJ2-3, with 9 bases identical to TRBD2. J lost 2 bases, V lost 3 bases, and 15 bases had no gene match. The CDR3 totals 18 residues. From germline, CDR1 is DFQATT and CDR2 SNEGSKA (reference sequence).

This clonotype was observed a few times. The CDR3, as DNA: TGTGCCAGCAGCTTAGGCCTAGCGGGGGCCTACGAGCAGTACTTC. Its protein product is CASSLGLAGAYEQYF. The chain has TRBV7-2 and TRBJ2-7; 10 bases are a match to TRBD2. The germline V gene encodes CDR1 SGHTA and CDR2 FQGNSA. CDR3 length: 15 amino acids. Germline trimming cut 1 base from V and 2 bases from J; bases unmatched to any gene: 2.

The V and J genes are TRBV6-1 and TRBJ1-1; D is unresolved. Trimming left V 6 bases short and J 2 bases short, with 16 bases between. Germline CDR1 MNHNS, CDR2 SASEGT. The CDR3 totals 15 residues. The CDR3 spells CASREKVVRNTEAFF. CDR3 DNA: TGTGCCAGCAGGGAGAAAGTGGTAAGAAACACTGAAGCTTTCTTT.

The rearrangement links TRBV6-1 to TRBJ1-6; D gene unclear. This CDR3 is 14 amino acids long. From germline, CDR1 is MNHNS and CDR2 SASEGT. Trimming left V 0 bases short and J 7 bases short, with 7 bases between. The DNA for the CDR3 is TGTGCCAGCAGTGAAGCGCTGTTCAATTCACCCCTCCACTTT. This gives the protein CASSEALFNSPLHF.